The sequence of this T cell receptor beta chain was determined in a study of lymphopenia after photon versus proton radiotherapy. Study findings and constraints: Authors raise, but do not show, better survival with proton therapy.

Germline V gene lookup returns CDR1 SGDLS and CDR2 YYNGEE. The CDR3 extends over 14 amino acids. Between the trimmed V and J ends, which lost 4 bases and 0 bases, there was a span of 7 bases. This clone has just a few counts. Its target is not known. TCRdb's copy holds only in-frame clones and misses some; the assay was immunoSEQ multiplex PCR. Seen here are 15,000 to 20,000 clones, just over 85% observed once, and the top ten hold 11%. The gene calls are TRBV9 and TRBJ2-2, with D unresolved. This sample comprised peripheral blood, obtained from a patient treated with proton-based radiotherapy. This TCR was recovered from a man between 65 and 79 years old with pancreatic cancer. CDR3 DNA sequence: TGTGCCAGCAGCTCAAGGACGAACACCGGGGAGCTGTTTTTT. Protein sequence: CASSSRTNTGELFF.